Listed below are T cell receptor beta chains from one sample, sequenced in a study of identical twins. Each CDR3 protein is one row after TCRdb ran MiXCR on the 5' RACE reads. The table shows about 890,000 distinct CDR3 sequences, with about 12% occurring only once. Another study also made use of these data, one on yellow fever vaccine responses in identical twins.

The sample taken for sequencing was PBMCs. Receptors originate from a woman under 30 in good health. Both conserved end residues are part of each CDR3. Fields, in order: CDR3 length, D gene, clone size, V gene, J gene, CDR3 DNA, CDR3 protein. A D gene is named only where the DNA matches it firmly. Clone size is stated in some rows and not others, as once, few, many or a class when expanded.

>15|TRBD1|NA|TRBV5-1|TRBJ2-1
TGCGCCAGCAGACCTCGGGACAGCTCCTACAATGAGCAGTTCTTC
CASRPRDSSYNEQFF
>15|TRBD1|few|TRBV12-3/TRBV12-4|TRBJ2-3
TGTGCCAGCAGTCGACAGGGGTTTGGCACAGATACGCAGTATTTT
CASSRQGFGTDTQYF
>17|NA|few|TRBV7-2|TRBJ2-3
TGTGCCAGCAGCTTAGTGGCTGGGGGCCCTCGCACAGATACGCAGTATTTT
CASSLVAGGPRTDTQYF
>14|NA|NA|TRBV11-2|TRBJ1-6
TGTGCCAGCAGCCCAGCCGGACAAAATTCACCCCTCCACTTT
CASSPAGQNSPLHF
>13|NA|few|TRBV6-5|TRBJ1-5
TGTGCCAGCAGTTACGACGGTGTTAAGCCCCAGCATTTT
CASSYDGVKPQHF
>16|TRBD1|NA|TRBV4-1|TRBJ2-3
TGCGCCAGCAGCCAGAGACAGGGGAGAGGAACAGATACGCAGTATTTT
CASSQRQGRGTDTQYF
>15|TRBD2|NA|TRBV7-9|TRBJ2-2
TGTGCCAGCACCCGCGGGACTAGCGTCTCCGGGGAGCTGTTTTTT
CASTRGTSVSGELFF
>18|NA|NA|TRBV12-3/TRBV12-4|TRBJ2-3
TGTGCCAGCAGAAACCAATTCAGGGACCCCATTGGCACAGATACGCAGTATTTT
CASRNQFRDPIGTDTQYF
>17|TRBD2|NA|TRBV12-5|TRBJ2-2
TGTGCTAGTGGAGACCCCGGACTAGCGGGAGATAACGGGGAGCTGTTTTTT
CASGDPGLAGDNGELFF
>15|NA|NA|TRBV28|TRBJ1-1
TGTGCCAGCAGGGATTCAGGGTCGCTGAACACTGAAGCTTTCTTT
CASRDSGSLNTEAFF